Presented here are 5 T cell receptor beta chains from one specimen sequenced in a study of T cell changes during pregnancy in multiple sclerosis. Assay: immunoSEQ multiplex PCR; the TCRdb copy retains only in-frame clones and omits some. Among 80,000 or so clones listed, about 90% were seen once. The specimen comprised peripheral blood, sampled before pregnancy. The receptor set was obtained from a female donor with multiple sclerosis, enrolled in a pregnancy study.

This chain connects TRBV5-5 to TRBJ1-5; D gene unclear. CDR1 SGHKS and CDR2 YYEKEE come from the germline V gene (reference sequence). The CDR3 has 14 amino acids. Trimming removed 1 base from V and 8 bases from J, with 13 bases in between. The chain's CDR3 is CASSLLAGGEPQHF. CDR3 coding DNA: TGTGCCAGCAGCTTGCTTGCGGGTGGGGAGCCCCAGCATTTT.

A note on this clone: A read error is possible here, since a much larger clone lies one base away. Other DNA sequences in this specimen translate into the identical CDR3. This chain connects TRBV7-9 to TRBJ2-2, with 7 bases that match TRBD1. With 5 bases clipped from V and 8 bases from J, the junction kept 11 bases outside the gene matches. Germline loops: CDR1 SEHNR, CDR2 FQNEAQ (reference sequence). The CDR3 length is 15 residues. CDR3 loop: CASSATTGDAGELFF. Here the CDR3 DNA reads TGTGCCAGCAGCGCTACCACAGGGGACGCTGGGGAGCTGTTTTTT.

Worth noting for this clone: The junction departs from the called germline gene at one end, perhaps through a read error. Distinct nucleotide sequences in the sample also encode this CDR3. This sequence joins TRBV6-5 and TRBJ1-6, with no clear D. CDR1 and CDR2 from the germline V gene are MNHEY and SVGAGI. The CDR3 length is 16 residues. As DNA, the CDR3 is TGTGCCAGCAGTTACTCGAGAGGGATGGGAGATTCGCCCCTCCACTTT. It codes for CASSYSRGMGDSPLHF.

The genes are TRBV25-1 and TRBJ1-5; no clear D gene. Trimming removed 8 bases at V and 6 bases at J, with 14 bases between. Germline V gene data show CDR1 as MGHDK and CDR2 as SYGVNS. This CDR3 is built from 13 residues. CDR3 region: CASQQAKGQPQHF. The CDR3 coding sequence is TGTGCCAGCCAGCAGGCGAAAGGTCAGCCCCAGCATTTT.

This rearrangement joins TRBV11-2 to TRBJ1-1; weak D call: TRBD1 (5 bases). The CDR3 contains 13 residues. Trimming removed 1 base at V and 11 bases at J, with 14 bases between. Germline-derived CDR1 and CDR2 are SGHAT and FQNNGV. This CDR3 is CASSLVGRGYAFF. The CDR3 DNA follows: TGTGCCAGCAGCTTAGTGGGGCGGGGGTACGCTTTCTTT.